These 16 T cell receptor beta chains came from one sample sequenced in a study of CD8 T cells in ankylosing spondylitis. TCRdb called the 5' RACE reads again in MiXCR, with one record for every CDR3 protein. This sample yields about 750,000 distinct CDR3 sequences, of which roughly 20% are seen a single time; over 15% belongs to the top ten. These receptors' targets are unknown. Overall study findings and caveats: Typical of ankylosing spondylitis blood, it appeared, was a TCR beta motif of under 10 highly homologous variants.

The source material was blood, either unsorted or a sorted T cell fraction (not recorded which). These TCRs come from a male donor with ankylosing spondylitis.

The chain employs TRBV12-3 or TRBV12-4 and TRBJ2-7, with 12 bases that match TRBD2. The junction had 8 bases not matched to a gene; V was cut back by 6 bases and J by 2 bases. CDR3 length: 16 residues. CDR3 loop: CASSPTSGGGTYEQYF. DNA for the CDR3: TGTGCCAGCAGCCCGACTAGCGGGGGAGGGACCTACGAGCAGTACTTC.

This clonotype appeared a few times. The genes are TRBV29-1 and TRBJ2-1; weak D call: TRBD1 (6 bases). Germline V gene sequence: CDR1 SQVTM, CDR2 ANQGSEA. The CDR3 extends over 13 amino acids. V shed 0 bases and J shed 8 bases, with 11 bases lying between them. CDR3 DNA sequence: TGCAGCGTTGAAGAGCGCCAGGGGTATGAGCAGTTCTTC. The encoded protein is CSVEERQGYEQFF.

The chain carries TRBV11-2 and TRBJ2-5; TRBD2 matches 11 bases. Trimming cost V 5 bases and J 4 bases; bases outside gene matches: 9. Germline CDR1 and CDR2: SGHAT and FQNNGV. CDR3 length: 16 residues. CDR3: CASSQTSGVAGETQYF. The CDR3 DNA is TGTGCCAGCAGCCAGACTAGCGGGGTAGCCGGAGAGACCCAGTACTTC.

This clonotype was observed at least ten times. This chain joins TRBV14 and TRBJ2-6; D is undetermined. Trimming shortened V by 8 bases and J by 1 base, and 0 bases separated the two germline ends. CDR3 size: 11 residues. CDR1 and CDR2 from the germline V gene are SGHDN and FVKESK. CDR3 sequence reads: CASSGANVLTF. CDR3 nucleotide sequence: TGTGCCAGCTCTGGGGCCAACGTCCTGACTTTC.

The DNA for the CDR3 is TGTGCCAGCAGCCAAGTGTCGGGACCTTATGGCTACACCTTC. This translates into CASSQVSGPYGYTF. The V gene is TRBV14, the J gene TRBJ1-2, with D maybe TRBD1 (5 bases). The CDR3 is 14 amino acids. The V end was cut by 1 base, the J end by 5 bases, with 11 bases between. CDR1 and CDR2 from the germline V gene are SGHDN and FVKESK.

At least ten counts were recorded for this clonotype. V is TRBV29-1 and J is TRBJ1-5; TRBD1 aligns across 11 bases. The CDR3 has 13 amino acids. The J segment lost 4 bases and the V segment lost 7 bases, leaving 3 bases of the junction unmatched. Germline V gene lookup returns CDR1 SQVTM and CDR2 ANQGSEA. CDR3 protein: CSARDRGNQPQHF. The CDR3 bases are TGCAGCGCGAGGGACAGGGGGAATCAGCCCCAGCATTTT.

This clonotype was seen a few times. This chain joins TRBV11-2 and TRBJ2-2, with a possible D match to TRBD2 (6 bases). The CDR3 length is 15 residues. Germline lookup yields CDR1 SGHAT and CDR2 FQNNGV. Trimming pared 2 bases from V and 5 bases from J, leaving 12 bases between. The CDR3 sequence is CASSLSGEKTGELFF. The DNA of the CDR3 is TGTGCCAGCAGCTTATCGGGGGAGAAAACCGGGGAGCTGTTTTTT.

The chain links TRBV11-2 to TRBJ1-1, with 10 bases identical to TRBD1. CDR1 SGHAT and CDR2 FQNNGV come from the germline V gene. V shed 5 bases, J shed 1 base, and the junction held 10 bases outside the gene matches. This CDR3 contains 17 residues. CDR3 loop: CASSQRTGGSTNTEAFF. In DNA form, the CDR3 reads TGTGCCAGCAGCCAGAGGACAGGGGGGAGTACGAACACTGAAGCTTTCTTT.

The J gene is TRBJ2-7, the V gene TRBV20-1; 7 positions match TRBD2. Germline CDR1 DFQATT, CDR2 SNEGSKA (reference sequence). J gave up 0 bases and V 2 bases, and 4 bases lay outside the gene matches. The CDR3 sequence is 14 residues long. CDR3 DNA sequence: TGCAGTGCTAGAAGTGGGGGGGGCTCCTACGAGCAGTACTTC. Its translation is CSARSGGGSYEQYF.

The sample holds a few counts of this clonotype. This chain uses TRBV19 with TRBJ2-1, with no clear D. The CDR3 has 14 amino acids. Trimming took off 3 bases at V and 9 bases at J, with 15 bases between the two ends. Germline-derived CDR1 and CDR2 are LNHDA and SQIVND (reference sequence). The CDR3 here is CASSIIPATVEQFF. The CDR3 DNA is TGTGCCAGTAGTATTATCCCGGCTACGGTTGAGCAGTTCTTC.

This clonotype came up a few times. J is TRBJ2-7 and V is TRBV27, with a weak D call TRBD1 (5 bases). The CDR3 loop spans 15 amino acids. The germline gives CDR1 MNHEY, CDR2 SMNVEV (reference sequence). V lost 1 base and J 2 bases, leaving 12 bases between the germline ends. CDR3 bases: TGTGCCAGCAGTTTATATCCAGGGAATCCCTACGAGCAGTACTTC. Its protein is CASSLYPGNPYEQYF.

The rearrangement links TRBV28 to TRBJ2-7, with a tentative D call TRBD2 (7 bases). The CDR3 is 17 residues long. The V gene's germline CDR1 is MDHEN and CDR2 SYDVKM. Trimming removed 5 bases at V and 2 bases at J, with 22 bases between. CDR3 DNA: TGTGCCAGCAGTCCTAATATGGGGGGGCGCGTCCCCTACGAGCAGTACTTC. Translated, it gives CASSPNMGGRVPYEQYF.

The chain joins TRBV2 to TRBJ2-7, with D uncertain. CDR1 is SNHLY, CDR2 FYNNEI, per germline. V dropped 6 bases and J dropped 0 bases, with 9 bases sitting between them. The CDR3 has 13 amino acids. CDR3 protein: CASRTRNSYEQYF. CDR3 bases: TGTGCCAGCAGGACACGGAACTCCTACGAGCAGTACTTC. Full variable domain (missing parts from reference TRBV2 and TRBJ2-7): EPEVTQTPSHQVTQMGQEVILRCVPISNHLYFYWYRQILGQKVEFLVSFYNNEISEKSEIFDDQFSVERPDGSNFTLKIRSTKLEDSAMYFCASRTRNSYEQYFGPGTRLTVT.

This clonotype showed up many times. The chain has TRBV20-1 and TRBJ1-4, with D possibly being TRBD1 (5 bases). CDR3 length: 14 residues. The germline CDR1 and CDR2 sequences are DFQATT and SNEGSKA (reference sequence). Trimming cost V 6 bases and J 5 bases, with 16 bases left between them. The CDR3 nucleotides read TGCAGTGCCAGACAACGGGGCCAGAATGAAAAACTGTTTTTT. Its protein is CSARQRGQNEKLFF.

The V and J genes are TRBV19 and TRBJ1-5; D is ambiguous. The germline gives CDR1 LNHDA, CDR2 SQIVND (reference sequence). Trimming stripped 9 bases from V and 5 bases from J, with 20 bases between. CDR3 length: 15 amino acids. The DNA of the CDR3 is TGTGCCAGCCTGCGCCGGGGTCTGGGCGATCAGCCCCAGCATTTT. It is translated as CASLRRGLGDQPQHF.

The rearrangement joins TRBV6-5 to TRBJ1-2; tentatively, D is TRBD1 (6 bases). CDR1 is MNHEY and CDR2 is SVGAGI in the germline V gene. Trimming shortened V by 0 bases and J by 6 bases, and 17 bases separated the two germline ends. This CDR3 has 16 residues. The CDR3 nucleotides read TGTGCCAGCAGTTACTCGAGGGACACCGCTCCCCATGGCTACACCTTC. Its translation is CASSYSRDTAPHGYTF.